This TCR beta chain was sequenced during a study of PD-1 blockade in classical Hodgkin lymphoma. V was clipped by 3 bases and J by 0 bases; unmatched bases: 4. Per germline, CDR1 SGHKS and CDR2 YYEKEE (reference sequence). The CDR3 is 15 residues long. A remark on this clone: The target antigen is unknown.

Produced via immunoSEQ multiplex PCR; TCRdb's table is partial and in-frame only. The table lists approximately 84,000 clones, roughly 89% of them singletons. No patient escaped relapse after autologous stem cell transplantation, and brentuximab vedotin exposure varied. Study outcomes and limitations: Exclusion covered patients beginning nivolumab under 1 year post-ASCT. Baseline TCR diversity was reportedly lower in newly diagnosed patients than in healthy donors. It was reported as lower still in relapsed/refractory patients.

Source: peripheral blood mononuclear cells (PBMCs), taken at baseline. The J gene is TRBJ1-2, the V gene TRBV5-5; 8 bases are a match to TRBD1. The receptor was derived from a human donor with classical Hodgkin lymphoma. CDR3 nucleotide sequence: TGTGCCAGCAGCTCTCGGACAGGGTCTAACTATGGCTACACCTTC. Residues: CASSSRTGSNYGYTF.